One T cell receptor beta chain is described in this entry. Its antigen is not identified. The record originates from a study of OX40 agonist ivuxolimab in advanced cancers. Across the study: Dose-escalation cases comprised hepatocellular carcinoma, melanoma, renal cell or head and neck cancer. Patients achieving partial responses numbered three: one hepatocellular carcinoma case and two cutaneous melanoma cases. Study-level points and caveats: On average, CD8+ T cells had more expanded clones than CD4+.

V dropped 2 bases and J dropped 8 bases, with 10 bases sitting between them. The CDR3 runs 13 residues. The germline V gene encodes CDR1 SGHTA and CDR2 FQGNSA. If patients had autoimmune disease history or systemic immunosuppression, they were excluded. Sequencing was performed with immunoSEQ multiplex PCR; in TCRdb, only in-frame clones are kept and a portion is missing. The sample lists 40,000 to 45,000 clones; 86% were seen once. The origin of this receptor is an adult with an advanced solid tumor such as melanoma, head and neck, liver or kidney cancer. Source: CD4+ or CD8+ T cells sorted from blood, taken in a trial of the OX40 agonist ivuxolimab. The chain couples TRBV7-2 to TRBJ2-1, with TRBD1 as a possible D gene (5 bases). Here the CDR3 DNA reads TGTGCCAGCAGCTTACAGGGAAGCTATGAGCAGTTCTTC. Protein sequence: CASSLQGSYEQFF.